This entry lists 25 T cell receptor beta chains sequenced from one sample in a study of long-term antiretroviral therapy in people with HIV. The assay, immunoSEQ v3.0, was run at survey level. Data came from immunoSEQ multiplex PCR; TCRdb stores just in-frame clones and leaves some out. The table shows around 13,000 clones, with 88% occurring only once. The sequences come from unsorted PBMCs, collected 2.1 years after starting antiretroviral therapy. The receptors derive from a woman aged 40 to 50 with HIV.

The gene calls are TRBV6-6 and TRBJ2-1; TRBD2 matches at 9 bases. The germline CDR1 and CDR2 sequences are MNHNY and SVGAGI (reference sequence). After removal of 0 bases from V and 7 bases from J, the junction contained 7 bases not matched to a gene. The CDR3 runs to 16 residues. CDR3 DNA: TGTGCCAGCAGTTACTCGGTCGGACTAGCGAGGAATGAGCAGTTCTTC. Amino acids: CASSYSVGLARNEQFF.

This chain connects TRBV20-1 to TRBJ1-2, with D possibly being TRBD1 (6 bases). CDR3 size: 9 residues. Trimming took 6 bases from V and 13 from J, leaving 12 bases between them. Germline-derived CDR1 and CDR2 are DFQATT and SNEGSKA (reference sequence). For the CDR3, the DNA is TGCAGTGCACGGGGGGCGGCCACCTTC. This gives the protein CSARGAATF.

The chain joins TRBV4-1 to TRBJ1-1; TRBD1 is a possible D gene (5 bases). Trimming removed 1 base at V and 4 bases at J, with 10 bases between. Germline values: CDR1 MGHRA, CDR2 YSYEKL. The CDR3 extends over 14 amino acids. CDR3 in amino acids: CASSQVQVVTEAFF. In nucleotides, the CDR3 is TGCGCCAGCAGCCAAGTACAGGTGGTCACTGAAGCTTTCTTT.

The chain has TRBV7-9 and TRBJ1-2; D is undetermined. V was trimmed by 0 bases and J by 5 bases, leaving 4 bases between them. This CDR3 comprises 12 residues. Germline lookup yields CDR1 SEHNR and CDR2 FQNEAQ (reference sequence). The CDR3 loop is CASSLARYGYTF. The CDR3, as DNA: TGTGCCAGCAGCTTAGCGAGATATGGCTACACCTTC.

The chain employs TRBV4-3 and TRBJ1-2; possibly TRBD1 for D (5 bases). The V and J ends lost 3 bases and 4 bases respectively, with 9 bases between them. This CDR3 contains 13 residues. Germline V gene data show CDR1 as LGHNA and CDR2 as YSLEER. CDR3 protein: CASSHGGAYGYTF. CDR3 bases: TGCGCCAGCAGCCACGGCGGGGCCTATGGCTACACCTTC.

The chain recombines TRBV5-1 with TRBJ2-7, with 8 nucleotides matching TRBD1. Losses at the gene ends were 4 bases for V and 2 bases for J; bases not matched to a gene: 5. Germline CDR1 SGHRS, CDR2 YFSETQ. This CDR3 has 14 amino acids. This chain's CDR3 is CASSRGQGAYEQYF. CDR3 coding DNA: TGCGCCAGCAGCAGAGGACAGGGCGCCTACGAGCAGTACTTC.

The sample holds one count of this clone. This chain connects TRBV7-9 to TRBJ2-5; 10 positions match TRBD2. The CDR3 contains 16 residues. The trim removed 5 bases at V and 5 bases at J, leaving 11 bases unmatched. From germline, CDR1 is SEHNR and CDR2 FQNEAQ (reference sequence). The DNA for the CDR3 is TGTGCCAGCAGCCCTTTGAGCGGGGGGGCCCGGGAGACCCAGTACTTC. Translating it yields CASSPLSGGARETQYF.

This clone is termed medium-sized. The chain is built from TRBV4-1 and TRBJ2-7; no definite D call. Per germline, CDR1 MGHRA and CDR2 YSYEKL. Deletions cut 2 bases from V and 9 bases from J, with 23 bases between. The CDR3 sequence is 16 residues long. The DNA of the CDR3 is TGCGCCAGCAGCCAACCGAGAGAACAGCCGAAGGCAGGGCAGTACTTC. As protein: CASSQPREQPKAGQYF.

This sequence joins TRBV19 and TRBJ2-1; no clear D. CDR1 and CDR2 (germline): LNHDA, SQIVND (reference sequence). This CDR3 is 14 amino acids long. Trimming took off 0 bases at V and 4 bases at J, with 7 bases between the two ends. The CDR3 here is CASSIDRGYNEQFF. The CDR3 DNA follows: TGTGCCAGTAGTATAGATCGCGGATACAATGAGCAGTTCTTC.

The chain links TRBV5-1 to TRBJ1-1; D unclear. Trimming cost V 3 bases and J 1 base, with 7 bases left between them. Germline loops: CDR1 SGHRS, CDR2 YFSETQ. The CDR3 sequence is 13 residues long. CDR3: CASSSGANTEAFF. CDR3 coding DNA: TGCGCCAGCAGCTCTGGAGCGAACACTGAAGCTTTCTTT.

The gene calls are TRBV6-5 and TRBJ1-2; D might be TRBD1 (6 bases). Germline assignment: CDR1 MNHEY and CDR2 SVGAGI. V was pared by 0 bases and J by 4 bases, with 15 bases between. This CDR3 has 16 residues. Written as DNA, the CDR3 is TGTGCCAGCAGTTACTCGGGGCAGGGGAAGGGCTATGGCTACACCTTC. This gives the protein CASSYSGQGKGYGYTF.

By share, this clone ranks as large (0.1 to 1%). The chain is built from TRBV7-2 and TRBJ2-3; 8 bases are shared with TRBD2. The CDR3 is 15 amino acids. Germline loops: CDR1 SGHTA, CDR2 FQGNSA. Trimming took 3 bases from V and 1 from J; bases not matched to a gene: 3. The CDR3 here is CASSFDSGGTDTQYF. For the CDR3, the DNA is TGTGCCAGCAGCTTCGATAGCGGGGGCACAGATACGCAGTATTTT.

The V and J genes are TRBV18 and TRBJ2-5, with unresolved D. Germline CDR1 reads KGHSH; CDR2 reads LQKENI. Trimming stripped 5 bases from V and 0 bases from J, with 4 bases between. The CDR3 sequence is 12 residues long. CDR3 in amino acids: CASSGDQETQYF. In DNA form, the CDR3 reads TGTGCCAGCTCAGGGGACCAAGAGACCCAGTACTTC.

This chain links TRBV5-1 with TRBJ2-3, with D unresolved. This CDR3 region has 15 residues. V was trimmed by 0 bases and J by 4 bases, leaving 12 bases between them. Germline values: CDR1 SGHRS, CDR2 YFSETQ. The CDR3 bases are TGCGCCAGCAGCTTGGTAGTAATTGGGGCAGATACGCAGTATTTT. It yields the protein CASSLVVIGADTQYF. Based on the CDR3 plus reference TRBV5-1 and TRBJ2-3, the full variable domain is KAGVTQTPRYLIKTRGQQVTLSCSPISGHRSVSWYQQTPGQGLQFLFEYFSETQRNKGNFPGRFSGRQFSNSRSEMNVSTLELGDSALYLCASSLVVIGADTQYFGPGTRLTVL.

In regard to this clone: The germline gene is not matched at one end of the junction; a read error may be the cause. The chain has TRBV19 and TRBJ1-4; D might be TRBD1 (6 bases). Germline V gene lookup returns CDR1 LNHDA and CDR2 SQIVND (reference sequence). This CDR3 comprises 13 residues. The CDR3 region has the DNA TGTGCCAGTTCGGACAGCGCTAACGAAAAACTGTTTTTT. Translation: CASSDSANEKLFF.

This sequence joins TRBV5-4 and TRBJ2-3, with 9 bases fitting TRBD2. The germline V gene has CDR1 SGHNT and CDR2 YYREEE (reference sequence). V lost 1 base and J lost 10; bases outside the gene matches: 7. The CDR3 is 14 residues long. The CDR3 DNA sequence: TGTGCCAGCAGCTTGTACGCGGGGGGGCAATCGCAGTATTTT. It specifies CASSLYAGGQSQYF. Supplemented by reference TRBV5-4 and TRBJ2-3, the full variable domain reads ETGVTQSPTHLIKTRGQQVTLRCSSQSGHNTVSWYQQALGQGPQFIFQYYREEENGRGNFPPRFSGLQFPNYSSELNVNALELDDSALYLCASSLYAGGQSQYFGPGTRLTVL.

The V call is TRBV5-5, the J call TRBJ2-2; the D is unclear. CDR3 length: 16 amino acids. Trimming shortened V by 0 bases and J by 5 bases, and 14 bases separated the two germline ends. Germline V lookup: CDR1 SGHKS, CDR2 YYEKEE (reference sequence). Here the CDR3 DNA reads TGTGCCAGCAGCTTGGAGGCAGGTTGGGGTACCGGGGAGCTGTTTTTT. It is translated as CASSLEAGWGTGELFF.

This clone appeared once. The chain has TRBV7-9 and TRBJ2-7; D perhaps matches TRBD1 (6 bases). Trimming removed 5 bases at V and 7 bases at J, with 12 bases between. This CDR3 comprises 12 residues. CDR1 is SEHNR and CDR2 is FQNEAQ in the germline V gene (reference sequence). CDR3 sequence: CASSEQGREQYF. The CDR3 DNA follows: TGTGCCAGCAGCGAACAGGGTAGGGAGCAGTACTTC.

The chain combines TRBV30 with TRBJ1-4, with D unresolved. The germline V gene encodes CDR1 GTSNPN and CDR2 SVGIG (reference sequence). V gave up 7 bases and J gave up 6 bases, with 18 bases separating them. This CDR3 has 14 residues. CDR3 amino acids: CASSTGRVDEKLFF. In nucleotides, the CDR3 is TGTGCCTCCTCTACGGGGAGGGTTGATGAAAAACTGTTTTTT.

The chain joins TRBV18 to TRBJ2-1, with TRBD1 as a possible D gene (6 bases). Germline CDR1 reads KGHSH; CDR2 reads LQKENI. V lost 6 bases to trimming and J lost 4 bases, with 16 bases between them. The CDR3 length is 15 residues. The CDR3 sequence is CASSQGPLGYNEQFF. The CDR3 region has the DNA TGTGCCAGCTCCCAGGGGCCGCTGGGGTACAATGAGCAGTTCTTC.

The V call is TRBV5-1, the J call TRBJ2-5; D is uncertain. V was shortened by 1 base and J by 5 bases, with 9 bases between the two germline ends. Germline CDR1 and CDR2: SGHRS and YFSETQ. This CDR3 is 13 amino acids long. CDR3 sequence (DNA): TGCGCCAGCAGCTTGAGGACCTCGGAGACCCAGTACTTC. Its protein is CASSLRTSETQYF.

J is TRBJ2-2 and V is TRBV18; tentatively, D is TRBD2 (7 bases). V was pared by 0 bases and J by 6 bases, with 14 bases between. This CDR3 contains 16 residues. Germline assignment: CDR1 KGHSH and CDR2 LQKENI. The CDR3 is CASSPPTGGSPGELFF. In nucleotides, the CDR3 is TGTGCCAGCTCACCACCGACGGGGGGCTCCCCCGGGGAGCTGTTTTTT.

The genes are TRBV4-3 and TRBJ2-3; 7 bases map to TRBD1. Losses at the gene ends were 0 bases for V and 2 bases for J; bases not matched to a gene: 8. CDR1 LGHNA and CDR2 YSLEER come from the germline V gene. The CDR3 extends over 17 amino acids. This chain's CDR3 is CASSQDTGTDNTDTQYF. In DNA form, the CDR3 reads TGCGCCAGCAGCCAAGATACCGGGACAGACAACACAGATACGCAGTATTTT.

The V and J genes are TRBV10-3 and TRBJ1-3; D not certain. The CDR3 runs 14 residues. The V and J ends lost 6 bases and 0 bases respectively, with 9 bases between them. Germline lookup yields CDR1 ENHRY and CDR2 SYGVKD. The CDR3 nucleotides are TGTGCCATCAGCGGACGAGACTCTGGAAACACCATATATTTT. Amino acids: CAISGRDSGNTIYF.

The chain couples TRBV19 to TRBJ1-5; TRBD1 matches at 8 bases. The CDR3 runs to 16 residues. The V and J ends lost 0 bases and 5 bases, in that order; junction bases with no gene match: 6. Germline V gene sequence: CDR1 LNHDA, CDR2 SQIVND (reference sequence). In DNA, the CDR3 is TGTGCCAGTAGTATAGATCGGGCAGGGGGCTATCAGCCCCAGCATTTT. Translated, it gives CASSIDRAGGYQPQHF. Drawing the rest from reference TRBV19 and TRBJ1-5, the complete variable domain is DGGITQSPKYLFRKEGQNVTLSCEQNLNHDAMYWYRQDPGQGLRLIYYSQIVNDFQKGDIAEGYSVSREKKESFPLTVTSAQKNPTAFYLCASSIDRAGGYQPQHFGDGTRLSIL.